Presented here are 9 T cell receptor beta chains from one specimen sequenced in a study of spatial heterogeneity in lung cancer. TCRdb re-derived calls from the 5' RACE reads in MiXCR, one entry per CDR3 protein. In the table there are tens of thousands of distinct CDR3 sequences, around 12% of which are singletons. The time point denotes: sample taken at primary tumor resection. Unsorted samples of tumor, nontumor lung or frozen PBMC had their whole RNA sequenced. The starting material was PBMCs, obtained at surgery. The origin of the receptors is a male donor with early-stage non-small cell lung cancer.

This clonotype was detected only a few times. V is TRBV7-2 and J is TRBJ2-1; D gene ambiguous. Germline V gene lookup returns CDR1 SGHTA and CDR2 FQGNSA. This CDR3 region has 12 residues. V gave up 3 bases and J gave up 5 bases, with 5 bases separating them. CDR3 region: CASSFSHNEQFF. Written as DNA, the CDR3 is TGTGCCAGCAGCTTTAGTCACAATGAGCAGTTCTTC.

This clonotype was counted only a few times. The rearrangement links TRBV10-3 to TRBJ2-7; 9 bases are shared with TRBD1. The CDR3 has 12 amino acids. The V and J ends lost 11 bases and 4 bases, in that order; junction bases with no gene match: 6. CDR1 and CDR2 from the germline V gene are ENHRY and SYGVKD. The CDR3 spells CAARTGAYEQYF. DNA for the CDR3: TGTGCCGCCCGGACAGGGGCGTACGAGCAGTACTTC.

The chain has TRBV9 and TRBJ2-3, with D unclear. Germline lookup yields CDR1 SGDLS and CDR2 YYNGEE. Trimming left V 4 bases short and J 5 bases short, with 11 bases between. The CDR3 runs 13 residues. The CDR3 is CASSPEVEDTQYF. Written as DNA, the CDR3 is TGTGCCAGCAGCCCCGAGGTGGAAGATACGCAGTATTTT.

The chain links TRBV20-1 to TRBJ1-4; no clear D. This CDR3 has 14 residues. With 0 bases removed from V and 5 bases from J, the gap between germline ends came to 10 bases. The germline gives CDR1 DFQATT, CDR2 SNEGSKA (reference sequence). The CDR3 sequence is CSARDAGFNEKLFF. The CDR3 nucleotides are TGCAGTGCTAGAGATGCGGGTTTCAATGAAAAACTGTTTTTT.

The gene calls are TRBV7-3 and TRBJ2-1; 7 nucleotides match TRBD2. Trimming at V came to 1 base and at J to 5 bases, leaving 11 bases not matched to a gene. This CDR3 contains 17 residues. Germline V gene sequence: CDR1 SGHTA, CDR2 FQGTGA. The CDR3: CASSLSGGILLDNEQFF. The CDR3 nucleotides read TGTGCCAGCAGCTTAAGCGGGGGAATCCTTTTAGACAATGAGCAGTTCTTC.

A few counts support this clonotype. CDR3 loop: CSARVSGQLVKNIQYF. The CDR3 coding sequence is TGCAGTGCTAGAGTATCGGGACAGCTAGTCAAAAACATTCAGTACTTC. The rearrangement uses TRBV20-1 and TRBJ2-4; 7 nucleotides align to TRBD1. With 1 base clipped from V and 3 bases from J, the junction kept 9 bases outside the gene matches. This CDR3 has 16 residues. Germline lookup yields CDR1 DFQATT and CDR2 SNEGSKA (reference sequence).

Written as DNA, the CDR3 is TGTGCCAGCAGCTTGCCGGTGCGGGGTAGCTCCTACAATGAGCAGTTCTTC. Protein product: CASSLPVRGSSYNEQFF. V and J are TRBV7-9 and TRBJ2-1, with TRBD2 as a possible D gene (6 bases). From germline, CDR1 is SEHNR and CDR2 FQNEAQ (reference sequence). The CDR3 sequence is 17 residues long. Trimming removed 3 bases at V and 0 bases at J, with 15 bases between.

This clonotype came up a few times. This sequence joins TRBV29-1 and TRBJ2-3, with D perhaps TRBD1 or TRBD2 (6 bases each). There are 13 residues in the CDR3. Germline CDR1 SQVTM, CDR2 ANQGSEA. The V gene lost 7 bases and the J gene lost 4 bases, with 15 bases spanning the gap. CDR3 sequence (DNA): TGCAGCGGGGGAGGACAGAACGCAGATACGCAGTATTTT. Translated, it gives CSGGGQNADTQYF.

This clonotype was detected only a few times. The genes are TRBV7-8 and TRBJ2-7; D perhaps matches TRBD1 (5 bases). Trimming took off 5 bases at V and 1 base at J, with 15 bases between the two ends. This CDR3 comprises 15 residues. CDR1 SGHVS and CDR2 FQNEAQ come from the germline V gene. The CDR3 spells CASSQGQGRSYEQYF. The CDR3 region has the DNA TGTGCCAGCAGCCAAGGTCAGGGCAGATCCTACGAGCAGTACTTC.